Below are 10 T cell receptor beta chains sequenced from a single sample in a study of OX40 agonist ivuxolimab in advanced cancers. The assay was immunoSEQ multiplex PCR, and TCRdb's table has in-frame clones only and misses some. The sample has 47,000 or so clones, around nine tenths seen once. The sample consisted of CD4+ or CD8+ T cells sorted from blood, taken in a trial of the OX40 agonist ivuxolimab. The receptors stem from an adult with an advanced solid tumor such as melanoma, head and neck, liver or kidney cancer.

This clone was detected only once. The CDR3 coding sequence is TGTGCCAGTAGTATAGGTACAGGGACCGGGGAGCTGTTTTTT. It is translated as CASSIGTGTGELFF. This chain links TRBV19 with TRBJ2-2; TRBD1 is a possible D gene (6 bases). The germline V gene has CDR1 LNHDA and CDR2 SQIVND (reference sequence). Trimming stripped 1 base from V and 5 bases from J, with 8 bases between. This CDR3 has 14 residues.

The chain is built from TRBV27 and TRBJ2-5; 8 bases match TRBD1. CDR3 length: 15 residues. Germline assignment: CDR1 MNHEY and CDR2 SMNVEV (reference sequence). J gave up 5 bases and V 6 bases, and 11 bases lay outside the gene matches. CDR3 in DNA: TGTGCCAGCAGGTGGGGGGCAGGGGGCAGGGAGACCCAGTACTTC. This gives the protein CASRWGAGGRETQYF.

There are a few counts of this clone. The chain has TRBV9 and TRBJ2-3; 10 bases agree with TRBD2. This CDR3 comprises 17 residues. CDR1 is SGDLS, CDR2 YYNGEE, per germline. V dropped 4 bases and J dropped 0; count of bases not matched to a gene: 8. The CDR3, as DNA: TGTGCCAGCAGCCCCAAAGCGGGGGGGCTTAGCACAGATACGCAGTATTTT. Protein sequence: CASSPKAGGLSTDTQYF.

Here the CDR3 DNA reads TGTGCCTGGGGGAACCCCCGGGACAGGGGTTCCTACGAGCAGTACTTC. Protein product: CAWGNPRDRGSYEQYF. The chain links TRBV30 to TRBJ2-7, with TRBD1 matching over 10 bases. The CDR3 has 16 amino acids. The ends lost 5 bases at V and 1 base at J; junction bases unmatched: 11. Looked up from germline, CDR1 is GTSNPN and CDR2 is SVGIG (reference sequence).

To note about this clone: Other nucleotide sequences from this sample produce the same CDR3. The chain employs TRBV6-5 and TRBJ2-7; a weak D match, TRBD1 (5 bases). The V gene's germline CDR1 is MNHEY and CDR2 SVGAGI. The length of the CDR3 is 13 residues. The V and J ends lost 2 bases and 1 base respectively, with 6 bases between them. The CDR3 DNA reads as TGTGCCAGCAGTTACAGGGGTTCCTACGAGCAGTACTTC. Residues: CASSYRGSYEQYF.

The chain joins TRBV9 to TRBJ2-1, with 7 bases matching TRBD2. There are 15 residues in the CDR3. CDR1 and CDR2 (germline): SGDLS, YYNGEE. Germline trimming cut 2 bases from V and 4 bases from J; bases unmatched to any gene: 6. CDR3 residues: CASSVSGTEYNEQFF. CDR3 nucleotide sequence: TGTGCCAGCAGCGTCAGCGGGACGGAGTACAATGAGCAGTTCTTC.

This sequence joins TRBV9 and TRBJ2-3, with D possibly TRBD1 on 6 matching bases. V lost 0 bases and J 5 bases, leaving 16 bases between the germline ends. This CDR3 contains 16 residues. The germline gives CDR1 SGDLS, CDR2 YYNGEE. CDR3 DNA sequence: TGTGCCAGCAGCGTAGGTCGGCAGGGGATAGAAGATACGCAGTATTTT. Its protein is CASSVGRQGIEDTQYF.

The genes are TRBV28 and TRBJ2-4; D is unresolved. The V end lost 5 bases, the J end lost 0 bases, and 5 bases lay between the germline ends. The germline CDR1 and CDR2 sequences are MDHEN and SYDVKM. The CDR3 covers 13 residues. CDR3 nucleotides: TGTGCCAGCAGTCTTCTAGCCAAAAACATTCAGTACTTC. Translation: CASSLLAKNIQYF.

This chain links TRBV11-2 with TRBJ2-3, with D possibly TRBD2 on 6 matching bases. V was clipped by 3 bases and J by 0 bases, with 10 bases between them. CDR3 length: 15 residues. Germline V gene data show CDR1 as SGHAT and CDR2 as FQNNGV. CDR3 loop: CASSFDLASTDTQYF. CDR3 coding DNA: TGTGCCAGCAGCTTCGATCTAGCGAGCACAGATACGCAGTATTTT.

As DNA, the CDR3 is TGTGCTAGTGGTTTGGGGGGGATCACAGATACGCAGTATTTT. The encoded protein is CASGLGGITDTQYF. This rearrangement joins TRBV12-5 to TRBJ2-3; D may correspond to TRBD1 or TRBD2 (5 bases each). The CDR3 is 14 residues long. CDR1 and CDR2 (germline): LGHNT, FRNRAP. Trimming pared 1 base from V and 2 bases from J, leaving 7 bases between.